A single T cell receptor (beta chain) is shown here with its context. Its matching antigen is unknown. Method: immunoSEQ multiplex PCR; TCRdb's copy keeps in-frame clones and lacks some. The sample holds 50,000 to 65,000 clones, about nine tenths seen once. This entry is derived from a study of lymphopenia after photon versus proton radiotherapy. Germline V gives CDR1 SNHLY, CDR2 FYNNEI. The CDR3 has 14 residues. V was shortened by 5 bases and J by 6 bases, with 17 bases between the two germline ends. General study points: After the lymphocyte nadir, photon-treated repertoires showed oligoclonal expansion, especially of CD8+ Temra cells.

The origin of this receptor is a man aged 80 or over with esophageal cancer. Material: peripheral blood, obtained from a patient treated with proton-based radiotherapy. The chain has TRBV2 and TRBJ2-7; no clear D. The CDR3 loop is CASSKNSDKSEQYF. The CDR3 region has the DNA TGTGCCAGCAGTAAAAATTCCGATAAAAGCGAGCAGTACTTC.